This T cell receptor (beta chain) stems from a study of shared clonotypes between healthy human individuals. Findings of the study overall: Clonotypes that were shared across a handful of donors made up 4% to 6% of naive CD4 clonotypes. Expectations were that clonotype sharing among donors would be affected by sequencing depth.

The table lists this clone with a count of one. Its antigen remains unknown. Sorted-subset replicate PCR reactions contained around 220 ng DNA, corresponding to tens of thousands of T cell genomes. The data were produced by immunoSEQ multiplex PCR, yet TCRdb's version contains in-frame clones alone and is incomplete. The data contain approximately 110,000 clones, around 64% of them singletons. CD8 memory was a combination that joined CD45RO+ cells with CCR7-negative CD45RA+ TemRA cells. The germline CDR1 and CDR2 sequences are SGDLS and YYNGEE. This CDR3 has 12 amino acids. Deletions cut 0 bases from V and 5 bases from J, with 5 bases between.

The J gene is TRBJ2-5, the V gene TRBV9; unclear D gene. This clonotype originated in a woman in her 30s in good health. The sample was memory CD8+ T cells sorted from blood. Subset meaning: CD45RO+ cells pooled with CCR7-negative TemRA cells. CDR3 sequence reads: CASSVEFETQYF. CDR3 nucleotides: TGTGCCAGCAGCGTAGAGTTTGAGACCCAGTACTTC.